This T cell receptor beta chain emerged from a study of cytomegalovirus exposure and HLA in healthy donors. Notes on the study in general: Associated with cytomegalovirus, according to the listing, were some 150 TCR beta chains.

Per the germline V gene, CDR1 is SGDLS and CDR2 is YYNGEE. V gave up 1 base and J gave up 2 bases, with 6 bases separating them. The CDR3 extends over 13 amino acids. Remarks on this clone: What it binds is unknown.

The protocol was immunoSEQ multiplex PCR, while the TCRdb copy is restricted to in-frame clones and leaves out a portion. The sample consists of about 100,000 clones, approximately 85% of them appearing once. The specimen was PBMCs. The gene calls are TRBV9 and TRBJ1-2; TRBD1 might be the D (5 bases). This receptor was obtained from a woman younger than 35 in good health and CMV-seronegative. The CDR3 region has the DNA TGTGCCAGCAGCGTAACAGGAAACTATGGCTACACCTTC. This encodes CASSVTGNYGYTF.